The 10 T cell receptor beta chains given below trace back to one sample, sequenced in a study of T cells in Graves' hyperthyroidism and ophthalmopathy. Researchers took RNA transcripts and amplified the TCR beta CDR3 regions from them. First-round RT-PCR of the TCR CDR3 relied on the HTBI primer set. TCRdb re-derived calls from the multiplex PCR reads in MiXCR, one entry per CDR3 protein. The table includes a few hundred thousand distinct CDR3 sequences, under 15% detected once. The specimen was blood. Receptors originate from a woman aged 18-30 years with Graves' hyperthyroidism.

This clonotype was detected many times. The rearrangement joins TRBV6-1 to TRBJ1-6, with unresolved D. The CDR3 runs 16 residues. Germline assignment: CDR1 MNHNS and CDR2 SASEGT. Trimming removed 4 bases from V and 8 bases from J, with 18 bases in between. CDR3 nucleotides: TGTGCCAGCAGTGGCATGGGAGGTTTGGGATATTCACCCCTCCACTTT. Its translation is CASSGMGGLGYSPLHF.

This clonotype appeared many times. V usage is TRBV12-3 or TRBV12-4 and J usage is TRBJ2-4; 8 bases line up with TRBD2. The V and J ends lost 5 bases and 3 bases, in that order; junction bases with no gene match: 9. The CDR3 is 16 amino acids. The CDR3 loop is CASSPGREAGKNIQYF. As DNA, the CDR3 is TGTGCCAGCAGTCCCGGGCGGGAGGCGGGCAAAAACATTCAGTACTTC.

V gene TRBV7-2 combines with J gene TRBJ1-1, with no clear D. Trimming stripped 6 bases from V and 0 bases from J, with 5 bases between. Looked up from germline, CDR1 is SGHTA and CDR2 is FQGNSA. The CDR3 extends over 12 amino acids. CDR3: CASRKMNTEAFF. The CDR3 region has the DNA TGTGCCAGCAGAAAAATGAACACTGAAGCTTTCTTT.

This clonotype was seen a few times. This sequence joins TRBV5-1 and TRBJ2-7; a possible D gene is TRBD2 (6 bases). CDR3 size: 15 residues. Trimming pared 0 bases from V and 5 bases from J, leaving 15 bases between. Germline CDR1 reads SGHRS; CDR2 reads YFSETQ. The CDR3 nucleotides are TGCGCCAGCAGCTTGGGTTTAGCGGTAGAAAACGAGCAGTACTTC. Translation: CASSLGLAVENEQYF.

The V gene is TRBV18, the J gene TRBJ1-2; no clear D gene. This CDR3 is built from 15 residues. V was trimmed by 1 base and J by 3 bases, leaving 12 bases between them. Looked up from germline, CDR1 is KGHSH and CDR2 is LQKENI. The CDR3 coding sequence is TGTGCCAGCTCACCACAGGGAAATAGCGACTATGGCTACACCTTC. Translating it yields CASSPQGNSDYGYTF.

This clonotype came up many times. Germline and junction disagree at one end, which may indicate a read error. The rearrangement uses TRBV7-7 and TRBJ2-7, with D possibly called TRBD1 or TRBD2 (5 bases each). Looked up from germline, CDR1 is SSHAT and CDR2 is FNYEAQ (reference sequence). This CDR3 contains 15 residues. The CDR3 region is CASSLDLGPSYEQYF. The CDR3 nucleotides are TGTGCTAGCAGCCTAGACTTGGGACCTTCCTACGAGCAGTACTTC.

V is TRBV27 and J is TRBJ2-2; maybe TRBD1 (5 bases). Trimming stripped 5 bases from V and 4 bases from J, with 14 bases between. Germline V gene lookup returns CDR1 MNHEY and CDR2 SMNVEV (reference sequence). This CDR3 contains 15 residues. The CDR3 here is CASSDVQEITGELFF. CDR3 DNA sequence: TGTGCCAGCAGTGATGTACAGGAGATCACCGGGGAGCTGTTTTTT.

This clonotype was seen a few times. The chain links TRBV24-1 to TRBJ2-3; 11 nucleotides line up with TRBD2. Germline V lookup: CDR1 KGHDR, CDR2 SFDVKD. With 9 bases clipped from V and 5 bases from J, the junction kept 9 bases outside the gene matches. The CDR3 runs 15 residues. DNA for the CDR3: TGTGCCACCGGGGGGACTAGCGGTTTAGGAGATACGCAGTATTTT. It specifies CATGGTSGLGDTQYF.

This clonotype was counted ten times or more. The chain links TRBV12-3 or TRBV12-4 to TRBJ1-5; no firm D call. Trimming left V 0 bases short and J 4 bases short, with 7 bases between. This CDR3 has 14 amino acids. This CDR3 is CASSLATVNQPQHF. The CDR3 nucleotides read TGTGCCAGCAGTTTAGCGACGGTAAATCAGCCCCAGCATTTT.

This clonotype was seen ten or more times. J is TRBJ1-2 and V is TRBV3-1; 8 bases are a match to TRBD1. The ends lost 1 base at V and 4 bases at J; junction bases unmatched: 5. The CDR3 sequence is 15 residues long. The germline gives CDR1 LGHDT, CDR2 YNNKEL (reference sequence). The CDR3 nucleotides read TGTGCCAGCAGCCAAGCCTTTGGGACAGGCTATGGCTACACCTTC. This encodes CASSQAFGTGYGYTF.